This entry lists 11 T cell receptor beta chains sequenced from one sample in a study of cytomegalovirus exposure and HLA in healthy donors (dated by TCRdb to 2017 to 2019). The library was built by means of the immunoSEQ multiplex PCR assay. For the multiplex PCR, a mixture combining 60 forward primers for TCR Vbeta segments and 13 reverse primers for TCR Jbeta segments was used. This is the immuneACCESS table as TCRdb keeps it, with only in-frame sequences that have V and J called. A part of the clones is gone; compared with another copy, unresolved V genes explain less than half, and the rest is unexplained. The sample yields around 130,000 clones; 75% to 90% were counted once. Over 1% of the sample is taken by the ten largest. The sequencing sample was made of PBMCs. The source of these receptors is a female donor in good health and CMV-seronegative.

This chain joins TRBV25-1 and TRBJ1-1; no reliable D call. This CDR3 comprises 13 residues. V dropped 4 bases and J dropped 3 bases, with 9 bases sitting between them. Germline CDR1 MGHDK, CDR2 SYGVNS. The CDR3 bases are TGTGCCAGCAGTGTAGGAGGGTACACTGAAGCTTTCTTT. This translates into CASSVGGYTEAFF. Using reference TRBV25-1 and TRBJ1-1 for the parts outside the CDR3, the full variable domain is EADIYQTPRYLVIGTGKKITLECSQTMGHDKMYWYQQDPGMELHLIHYSYGVNSTEKGDLSSESTVSRIRTEHFPLTLESARPSHTSQYLCASSVGGYTEAFFGQGTRLTVV.

V and J are TRBV27 and TRBJ2-5; the D gene is possibly TRBD2 (6 bases). Trimming stripped 5 bases from V and 6 bases from J, with 16 bases between. This CDR3 spans 14 amino acids. Germline V gives CDR1 MNHEY, CDR2 SMNVEV (reference sequence). The CDR3 loop reads CASSIYGTAQTQYF. Here the CDR3 DNA reads TGTGCCAGCAGTATTTATGGGACTGCACAGACCCAGTACTTC.

This chain uses TRBV19 with TRBJ1-2; TRBD1 agrees at 7 bases. CDR1 is LNHDA, CDR2 SQIVND, per germline (reference sequence). Trimming took 6 bases from V and 2 from J; bases not matched to a gene: 9. The CDR3 loop spans 15 amino acids. CDR3 DNA: TGTGCCAGTAGCCTTCCGGGACAGAGGAACTATGGCTACACCTTC. This codes for CASSLPGQRNYGYTF.

This chain joins TRBV19 and TRBJ1-5; 10 bases are shared with TRBD1. The V and J ends lost 5 bases and 4 bases, in that order; junction bases with no gene match: 8. Germline V gene sequence: CDR1 LNHDA, CDR2 SQIVND (reference sequence). The CDR3 consists of 16 residues. DNA for the CDR3: TGTGCCAGTAGTTTCTCGACAGGGGGCGCGAATCAGCCCCAGCATTTT. Its translation: CASSFSTGGANQPQHF.

The chain combines TRBV11-2 with TRBJ1-2, with TRBD1 matching 7 bases. This CDR3 is 14 amino acids long. From germline, CDR1 is SGHAT and CDR2 FQNNGV. V shed 4 bases and J 10 bases; nucleotides not matched to a gene: 12. The CDR3 DNA follows: TGTGCCAGCAGCTCCCTAAAAAGACAGGGATCCTACACCTTC. Protein sequence: CASSSLKRQGSYTF.

The chain is built from TRBV2 and TRBJ2-1; perhaps TRBD1 as D (5 bases). The CDR3 is 14 amino acids. Between the trimmed V and J ends, which lost 2 bases and 5 bases, there was a span of 10 bases. Germline lookup yields CDR1 SNHLY and CDR2 FYNNEI. CDR3 loop: CASSEQGTDNEQFF. CDR3 DNA sequence: TGTGCCAGCAGTGAACAGGGTACGGACAATGAGCAGTTCTTC.

This sequence joins TRBV7-9 and TRBJ2-1; D is ambiguous. Trimming took 9 bases from V and 9 from J, leaving 15 bases between them. The germline V gene encodes CDR1 SEHNR and CDR2 FQNEAQ (reference sequence). CDR3 length: 12 residues. The chain's CDR3 is CARENSTREQFF. The DNA for the CDR3 is TGTGCCAGAGAAAATAGTACCCGTGAGCAGTTCTTC. The full variable domain, in which reference TRBV7-9 and TRBJ2-1 provide the parts outside the CDR3, is DTGVSQNPRHKITKRGQNVTFRCDPISEHNRLYWYRQTLGQGPEFLTYFQNEAQLEKSRLLSDRFSAERPKGSFSTLEIQRTEQGDSAMYLCARENSTREQFFGPGTRLTVL.

The chain links TRBV10-1 to TRBJ2-5, with 9 positions matching TRBD1. The CDR3 runs to 15 residues. The ends lost 0 bases at V and 3 bases at J; junction bases unmatched: 2. CDR1 and CDR2 (germline): WNHNN, SYGVQD (reference sequence). Here the CDR3 reads CASSESGTGKETQYF. For the CDR3, the DNA is TGCGCCAGCAGTGAGTCGGGGACAGGGAAAGAGACCCAGTACTTC.

In DNA form, the CDR3 reads TGTGCCAGCAGCCAAGGGACAGGGGCGGATTGGAACACCGGGGAGCTGTTTTTT. The encoded protein is CASSQGTGADWNTGELFF. J is TRBJ2-2 and V is TRBV5-8, with 10 positions matching TRBD1. J was trimmed by 1 base and V by 4 bases; bases with no gene match: 10. Germline V lookup: CDR1 SGHTS, CDR2 YDEGEE. This CDR3 has 18 residues.

Remarks on this clone: The sample has other DNA sequences that encode this CDR3 too. The V gene is TRBV7-2, the J gene TRBJ2-3; D not certain. Deletions cut 4 bases from V and 2 bases from J, with 4 bases between. Germline assignment: CDR1 SGHTA and CDR2 FQGNSA. The CDR3 totals 12 residues. As DNA, the CDR3 is TGTGCCAGCAGCTCCTACACAGATACGCAGTATTTT. It translates to CASSSYTDTQYF.

This clone was counted a few times. The chain has TRBV28 and TRBJ1-2; tentative D call: TRBD1 (6 bases). CDR3 length equals 12 residues. From germline, CDR1 is MDHEN and CDR2 SYDVKM. With 4 bases removed from V and 5 bases from J, the gap between germline ends came to 8 bases. The CDR3 sequence: CASSSQGYGYTF. The CDR3 DNA sequence: TGTGCCAGCAGTTCCCAGGGGTATGGCTACACCTTC.